This T cell receptor (beta chain) was captured by sequencing in a study of blood T cell repertoires in COVID-19. Study-wide context: The analysed material was cDNA or gDNA that came from T cells, B-cell-depleted T cells, or PBMCs.

Germline CDR1 is ENHRY and CDR2 is SYGVKD. This CDR3 comprises 13 residues. Trimming removed 7 bases at V and 0 bases at J, with 7 bases between. The participants were between roughly 18 and 89 years old and came from some 25 US areas. Two consecutive negative NP/OP PCR tests, clearance, or resolved symptoms defined Cohort 3 recovery. In the authors' methods: Amplifying reference gene primers gave estimates of nucleated cell counts. Repertoires were generated with immunoSEQ multiplex PCR, while TCRdb's copy carries only in-frame clones and drops some. Clone size and V and J calls were adopted from that table, with D and trimming inferred from the DNA. The repertoire consists of around 200,000 clones, with approximately 81% occurring once and the leading ten covering over 15%.

This clonotype originated in a man aged 35-49 years who had recovered from COVID-19. The sequenced sample was PBMCs or T cells enriched from blood (not recorded which). The V gene is TRBV10-3, the J gene TRBJ1-3; D not resolved. DNA of the CDR3: TGTGCCATCACACTCGGCTCTGGAAACACCATATATTTT. Its translation: CAITLGSGNTIYF.